This T cell receptor (beta chain) is from a study of T cells in Graves' hyperthyroidism and ophthalmopathy (dated by TCRdb to the late 2010s). In the study overall: Peripheral blood samples were taken at the time of initial diagnosis, prior to any treatment. The paper reports TCR Vbeta CDR3 sequencing of more than 120 peripheral blood samples: around 41 ophthalmopathy, 70 to 85 hyperthyroidism and 17 progressor patients. The study also compared thyroid tissue and blood T-cell repertoires from a handful of Graves' hyperthyroidism patients. To identify TCR V-J signatures that set the groups apart, the researchers used a discovery cohort of 100 patients, made up of around 42 with Graves' ophthalmopathy and about 60 with stable Graves' hyperthyroidism. After sampling, hyperthyroidism patients received methimazole starting at 30 mg daily, and ophthalmopathy patients received high-dose intravenous methylprednisolone. The 100 discovery patients were randomly split 7:3 into training and test sets. An independent validation cohort of under 20 hyperthyroidism patients and 17 patients who later progressed to ophthalmopathy tested prospective prediction of ophthalmopathy.

Stable Graves' hyperthyroidism was defined as the absence of progression to ophthalmopathy over 18 months of follow-up. Hyperthyroidism patients were newly diagnosed, had a disease duration of under 2 months, and were aged 18 to 65 years. The study excluded patients with uncontrolled infections, other autoimmune diseases, pregnancy or lactation. Diagnoses were established on the basis of clinical symptoms, serum thyroxine and TRAb, thyroid ultrasound, and orbital computed tomography. PBMCs were separated from 7.5 to 10 ml of fresh peripheral blood using Ficoll-Paque density gradient centrifugation. Total RNA was extracted with Trizol reagent, and quality was checked on an Agilent 2100 Bioanalyzer. The TCR beta CDR3 regions were amplified from RNA transcripts. For the first round of RT-PCR on the TCR CDR3, the HTBI primer set was used together with the Qiagen OneStep RT-PCR kit. A second multiplex PCR round built the libraries, followed by size selection and purification. Paired-end sequencing of the libraries was performed with 100 bp reads on an Illumina HiSeq2000. In the source study's methods: Raw data were processed with SOAPnuke, discarding reads with adapters, uncalled bases, mean Phred below 15, or no exact constant-primer or identifier match. High-quality paired reads were merged using COPE v1.2.5, and each unique nucleotide sequence was defined as a clonotype. MiTCR v1.1 was used to align the clonotypes against IMGT TRBV, TRBD and TRBJ reference segments. Only V-J combinations with frequency above 0.0001, covering about 99% of repertoires, were analysed. A TCS score was defined as the ratio between F50 (clonal expansion) and ExV (chaos), using BLOSUM62-based TCRdist between CDR3 peptides within each V-J. Welch's t-statistics and random forest reduced 450 to 600 V-J features to roughly 13, which were used in a naive Bayes classifier (R e1071). TCRdb applied fastp at Q25 and MiXCR to the public reads, then kept only in-frame beta chains. Entries that share a CDR3 protein sequence are merged under the most common genes and DNA. TCRdb, not the authors, supplied the V and J calls. This sample gives under 450,000 distinct CDR3 sequences in total; approximately 14% of them show up just once. The ten top clones hold approximately 7.5% of the sample.

Overall study outcomes, separate from this receptor: Most expanded thyroid clonotypes (frequency above 0.001) were also detected in blood, a finding suggesting that blood repertoires may reflect thyroid immune responses. No statistical method was used to set the sample size in advance, and investigators knew the group allocation. A model built on a 13 V-J signature distinguished ophthalmopathy from stable hyperthyroidism, reaching approximately 89% sensitivity and 81.08% specificity in cross-validation and 80%/75% in testing. During validation, the model predicted progression to ophthalmopathy a median of about 5.9 months ahead of onset, with 60% to 71% sensitivity and almost 75% specificity.

This clonotype was recorded once. Its recognized antigen is unknown. Per-base qualities were not stored, and no clone one base away is much larger. Resting on one read, the evidence is weak. The V and J ends are trimmed by 3 bases and 1 base, leaving 13 bases between them. The cysteine opens and the phenylalanine closes a CDR3 of 16 amino acids. Of the read, only the CDR3 DNA is kept; its 48 bases are in frame from base 1. CDR1 and CDR2 are read off the germline V gene as MGHRA and YSYEKL. This clonotype originated in a young woman with Graves' hyperthyroidism. The material sequenced was blood. This receptor chain uses TRBV4-1 and TRBJ2-4; no D segment can be confidently identified. CDR3 loop: CASSQAPIPAKNIQYF. At the DNA level, the sequence is TGCGCCAGCAGCCAGGCCCCCATACCGGCCAAAAACATTCAGTACTTC.